These 17 T cell receptor beta chains were all obtained from the same sample, sequenced in a study of cytomegalovirus exposure and HLA in healthy donors. The PCR used 60 Vbeta and 13 Jbeta primers. Only in-frame clones appear in the TCRdb table, and some are missing; sequencing was by immunoSEQ multiplex PCR. The sample carries 150,000 to 200,000 clones, approximately 71% recorded once. Specimen: PBMCs. These receptors all come from a male donor in good health and CMV-seronegative.

J is TRBJ2-7 and V is TRBV5-6, with 12 bases identical to TRBD1. After removal of 5 bases from V and 4 bases from J, the junction contained 4 bases not matched to a gene. The CDR3 loop spans 14 amino acids. In germline, CDR1 is SGHDT, CDR2 YYEEEE. CDR3 DNA: TGTGCCAGCAGAAGGGGACAGGGGGCATACGAGCAGTACTTC. Its protein is CASRRGQGAYEQYF.

This clone was recorded a few times. The V and J genes are TRBV2 and TRBJ2-1; D might be TRBD2 (6 bases). The CDR3 totals 13 residues. Germline V gene lookup returns CDR1 SNHLY and CDR2 FYNNEI. Trimming shortened V by 7 bases and J by 4 bases, and 11 bases separated the two germline ends. As DNA, the CDR3 is TGTGCCAGCAATATAGCGGTATACAATGAGCAGTTCTTC. Translated: CASNIAVYNEQFF.

A word on this clone: Other nucleotide sequences in the sample specify the same CDR3. The rearrangement uses TRBV7-3 and TRBJ2-1, with 7 bases fitting TRBD1. Germline V CDR1 and CDR2: SGHTA, FQGTGA. CDR3 length: 14 residues. J lost 3 bases, V lost 5 bases, and 4 bases had no gene match. CDR3 sequence reads: CASSPGQIYNEQFF. CDR3 DNA: TGTGCCAGCAGCCCGGGACAGATCTACAATGAGCAGTTCTTC.

This clone was detected a few times. CDR3 sequence: CASSPNLAGGGNEQFF. CDR3 nucleotide sequence: TGTGCCAGCAGCCCGAATCTAGCGGGAGGTGGCAATGAGCAGTTCTTC. J is TRBJ2-1 and V is TRBV4-2; 11 positions match TRBD2. CDR1 and CDR2 from the germline V gene are LGHNA and YNFKEQ. This CDR3 spans 16 amino acids. The V segment lost 4 bases and the J segment 6 bases; nucleotides outside the gene matches: 8.

A note on this clone: One end of the junction does not line up with germline, which may come from a read error. This rearrangement joins TRBV7-2 to TRBJ2-1; unclear D gene. This CDR3 spans 14 amino acids. CDR1 and CDR2 (germline): SGHTA, FQGNSA. The CDR3 is CASSFYSSYNGQFF. The CDR3 nucleotides read TGTGCCAGCAGCTTCTACAGCTCCTACAATGGGCAGTTCTTC.

This chain's CDR3 is CASMGTGGEKLFF. The CDR3 DNA follows: TGTGCCAGCATGGGGACAGGGGGCGAAAAACTGTTTTTT. The V gene is TRBV6-1, the J gene TRBJ1-4; 12 bases align to TRBD1. Germline V CDR1 and CDR2: MNHNS, SASEGT. V was pared by 7 bases and J by 8 bases, with 2 bases of the junction left unmatched. The CDR3 covers 13 residues.

The sample holds one count of this clone. The chain employs TRBV4-1 and TRBJ1-4, with 7 bases fitting TRBD1. The V segment lost 4 bases and the J segment 4 bases; nucleotides outside the gene matches: 9. In germline, CDR1 is MGHRA, CDR2 YSYEKL. The CDR3 has 16 amino acids. CDR3 residues: CASSLQSQGVNEKLFF. The CDR3 DNA follows: TGCGCCAGCAGCCTCCAAAGTCAGGGGGTTAATGAAAAACTGTTTTTT.

The V and J genes are TRBV5-6 and TRBJ2-3; D is ambiguous. Trimming shortened V by 0 bases and J by 5 bases, and 7 bases separated the two germline ends. The CDR3 contains 13 residues. The germline V gene has CDR1 SGHDT and CDR2 YYEEEE. The CDR3 sequence: CASSLVGEDTQYF. The CDR3, as DNA: TGTGCCAGCAGCTTGGTGGGCGAAGATACGCAGTATTTT.

This chain joins TRBV27 and TRBJ1-5; D is possibly TRBD1 (6 bases). The CDR3 contains 13 residues. Germline V CDR1 and CDR2: MNHEY, SMNVEV (reference sequence). V lost 5 bases, J lost 7 bases, and 12 bases lay in between. CDR3 DNA sequence: TGTGCCAGCAGTCGCGACAGGATCCAGCCCCAGCATTTT. This encodes CASSRDRIQPQHF.

The V gene is TRBV28, the J gene TRBJ1-6; 7 bases agree with TRBD1. The CDR3 sequence is 16 residues long. CDR1 MDHEN and CDR2 SYDVKM come from the germline V gene. J lost 10 bases, V lost 5 bases, and 14 bases had no gene match. The CDR3 here is CASSGAVGQVSSPLHF. The DNA for the CDR3 is TGTGCCAGCAGTGGAGCGGTAGGACAGGTCTCCTCACCCCTCCACTTT. The full variable domain, in which reference TRBV28 and TRBJ1-6 provide the parts outside the CDR3, is DVKVTQSSRYLVKRTGEKVFLECVQDMDHENMFWYRQDPGLGLRLIYFSYDVKMKEKGDIPEGYSVSREKKERFSLILESASTNQTSMYLCASSGAVGQVSSPLHFGNGTRLTVT.

The chain carries TRBV20-1 and TRBJ1-2, with no clear D. The CDR3 loop spans 9 amino acids. Germline CDR1 DFQATT, CDR2 SNEGSKA (reference sequence). Trimming took off 7 bases at V and 6 bases at J, with 6 bases between the two ends. As DNA, the CDR3 is TGCAGTGTCGGGAATGGCTACACCTTC. Amino acid sequence: CSVGNGYTF.

This chain connects TRBV9 to TRBJ1-2; D uncertain. Germline CDR1 reads SGDLS; CDR2 reads YYNGEE. The CDR3 extends over 12 amino acids. Between the trimmed V and J ends, which lost 0 bases and 5 bases, there was a span of 5 bases. This CDR3 is CASSVGPYGYTF. CDR3 sequence (DNA): TGTGCCAGCAGCGTAGGGCCATATGGCTACACCTTC. The full variable domain, completed using reference TRBV9 and TRBJ1-2, is DSGVTQTPKHLITATGQRVTLRCSPRSGDLSVYWYQQSLDQGLQFLIQYYNGEERAKGNILERFSAQQFPDLHSELNLSSLELGDSALYFCASSVGPYGYTFGSGTRLTVV.

V usage is TRBV5-5 and J usage is TRBJ2-5; 8 bases fit TRBD1. Germline V gene sequence: CDR1 SGHKS, CDR2 YYEKEE (reference sequence). The CDR3 spans 13 residues. V trimming: 4 bases; J trimming: 4 bases; junction bases outside the gene matches: 3. This CDR3 is CASSKQGGETQYF. CDR3 nucleotides: TGTGCCAGCAGCAAACAGGGGGGAGAGACCCAGTACTTC.

The genes are TRBV6-1 and TRBJ1-4; D might be TRBD1 (6 bases). The ends were cut back, 8 bases at V and 6 bases at J, with 16 bases in the middle. CDR3 length: 14 residues. Germline-derived CDR1 and CDR2 are MNHNS and SASEGT. The chain's CDR3 is CASRSAGADEKLFF. DNA of the CDR3: TGTGCCAGCCGTTCCGCGGGGGCTGATGAAAAACTGTTTTTT.

The chain's CDR3 is CASSSRADTQYF. Here the CDR3 DNA reads TGTGCCAGCAGTTCACGGGCAGATACGCAGTATTTT. The chain employs TRBV28 and TRBJ2-3; D remains unclear. The CDR3 length is 12 residues. Per germline, CDR1 MDHEN and CDR2 SYDVKM. Deletions cut 4 bases from V and 4 bases from J, with 6 bases between.

This clone appeared once. The CDR3 sequence: CASSLTGQHEQYF. The CDR3, as DNA: TGTGCCAGCAGTCTTACAGGCCAGCACGAGCAGTACTTC. The chain joins TRBV6-1 to TRBJ2-7, with D perhaps matching TRBD1 (5 bases). This CDR3 has 13 residues. Germline V gene data show CDR1 as MNHNS and CDR2 as SASEGT. Trimming pared 5 bases from V and 5 bases from J, leaving 13 bases between.

This clone was observed a few times. The chain uses TRBV5-1 and TRBJ2-3; D is ambiguous. The ends were cut back, 5 bases at V and 2 bases at J, with 9 bases in the middle. The CDR3 runs to 13 residues. Germline values: CDR1 SGHRS, CDR2 YFSETQ. The chain's CDR3 is CASRRGTTDTQYF. The CDR3, as DNA: TGCGCCAGCAGAAGAGGAACCACAGATACGCAGTATTTT.